This entry lists 2 T cell receptor beta chains sequenced from one sample in a study of shared clonotypes between healthy human individuals. Libraries were prepared by immunoSEQ multiplex PCR; TCRdb keeps only in-frame clonotypes and omits some of them. The data hold 2 million to 2.5 million clones, with 90% to 95% observed a single time. Sequencing input: naive CD4+ T cells sorted from blood. Subset here: CD45RA+ positively selected. The receptors come from a man aged 18 to 30 in good health.

Only a few counts were recorded for this clone. Other DNA variants within this sample encode the same CDR3. V is TRBV6-1 and J is TRBJ2-7; D gene ambiguous. Deletions cut 2 bases from V and 4 bases from J, with 3 bases between. The germline gives CDR1 MNHNS, CDR2 SASEGT. CDR3 size: 11 residues. The CDR3 is CASSERYEQYF. For the CDR3, the DNA is TGTGCCAGCAGTGAAAGGTACGAGCAGTACTTC.

V and J are TRBV7-8 and TRBJ2-7; the match to TRBD2 covers 13 bases. CDR3 length equals 17 residues. Germline-derived CDR1 and CDR2 are SGHVS and FQNEAQ. With 2 bases clipped from V and 2 bases from J, the junction kept 6 bases outside the gene matches. CDR3 amino acids: CASSLRTSGSLPYEQYF. The CDR3 DNA follows: TGTGCCAGCAGCTTAAGGACTAGCGGGAGCTTGCCCTACGAGCAGTACTTC.